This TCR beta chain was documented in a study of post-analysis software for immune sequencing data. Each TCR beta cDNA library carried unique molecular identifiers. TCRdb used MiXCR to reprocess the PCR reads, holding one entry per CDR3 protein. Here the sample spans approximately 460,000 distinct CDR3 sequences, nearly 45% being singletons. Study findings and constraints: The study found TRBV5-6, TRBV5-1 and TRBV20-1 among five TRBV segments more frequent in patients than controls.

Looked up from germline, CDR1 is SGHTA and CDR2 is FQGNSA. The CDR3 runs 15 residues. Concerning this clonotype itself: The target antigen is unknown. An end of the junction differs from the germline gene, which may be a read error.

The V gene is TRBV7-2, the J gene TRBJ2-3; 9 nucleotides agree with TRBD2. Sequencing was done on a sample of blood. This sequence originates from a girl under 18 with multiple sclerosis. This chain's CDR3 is CAGSLGGLASDTQYF. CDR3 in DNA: TGTGCCGGCAGCTTAGGGGGACTAGCTTCAGATACGCAGTATTTT.